This TCR beta chain came from a study of cytomegalovirus exposure and HLA in healthy donors. The study's findings and limits: Analysis performed later found over 15,000 TCR beta sequences associated with HLA alleles at 0.05 false discovery rate. Donor immune exposure was known only as CMV serostatus. It was approximately 150 TCR beta chains that were listed as cytomegalovirus-associated. In a later analysis, TCR beta V- and J-gene trimming was associated with a missense DCLRE1C variant.

PCR involved 60 Vbeta and 13 Jbeta primers. Method: immunoSEQ multiplex PCR; TCRdb's copy keeps in-frame clones and lacks some. The sample includes 95,000 to 150,000 clones, around two thirds of them seen just once. This clone was picked up a small number of times. Its antigen is as yet unknown. The specimen sequenced was PBMCs. The TCR was taken from a woman aged 40-49 years in good health and CMV-seropositive.

CDR3 nucleotide sequence: TGTGCCAGCAGCGAACCCTCCTTTAACTATGGCTACACCTTC. Protein: CASSEPSFNYGYTF. The chain has TRBV6-1 and TRBJ1-2; D is ambiguous. V gave up 6 bases and J gave up 1 base, with 12 bases separating them. Germline CDR1 reads MNHNS; CDR2 reads SASEGT. The CDR3 has 14 residues.